These 14 T cell receptor beta chains originate from one sample sequenced in a study of cytomegalovirus exposure and HLA in healthy donors. Vbeta (60) and Jbeta (13) primers were used in the PCR. Data came from immunoSEQ multiplex PCR; TCRdb stores just in-frame clones and leaves some out. The sample includes 95,000 to 120,000 clones, 60% to 80% of them seen just once. The specimen was PBMCs. The source of these receptors is a woman aged 30 to 39 in good health and CMV-seropositive.

The chain combines TRBV18 with TRBJ1-1; D is perhaps TRBD1 (6 bases). V was clipped by 2 bases and J by 7 bases, with 14 bases between them. There are 14 residues in the CDR3. CDR1 is KGHSH, CDR2 LQKENI, per germline. This CDR3 is CASSPSATTGEAFF. In DNA form, the CDR3 reads TGTGCCAGCTCACCATCGGCGACGACAGGTGAAGCTTTCTTT.

This rearrangement joins TRBV9 to TRBJ1-1; D not resolved. The length of the CDR3 is 12 residues. Deletions cut 5 bases from V and 0 bases from J, with 5 bases between. Germline CDR1 is SGDLS and CDR2 is YYNGEE. CDR3 in amino acids: CASRQMNTEAFF. In nucleotides, the CDR3 is TGTGCCAGCAGACAGATGAACACTGAAGCTTTCTTT.

This chain links TRBV7-3 with TRBJ2-7; 9 bases are shared with TRBD1. The CDR3 spans 14 residues. The V gene's germline CDR1 is SGHTA and CDR2 FQGTGA. The trim removed 2 bases at V and 5 bases at J, leaving 4 bases unmatched. For the CDR3, the DNA is TGTGCCAGCAGCTTATGGGACAGGGCTGACGAGCAGTACTTC. As protein: CASSLWDRADEQYF.

This clone was detected a few times. This rearrangement joins TRBV5-6 to TRBJ2-5; a possible D gene is TRBD1 (5 bases). V lost 4 bases and J lost 7, with 17 bases in between. CDR1 and CDR2 from the germline V gene are SGHDT and YYEEEE. The CDR3 covers 14 residues. The CDR3 nucleotides read TGTGCCAGCAGCAGCCGGACATCTTCTGGGACCCAGTACTTC. Its protein product is CASSSRTSSGTQYF.

The chain recombines TRBV5-6 with TRBJ1-2; no reliable D call. The CDR3 runs to 16 residues. Deletions cut 4 bases from V and 3 bases from J, with 19 bases between. The germline V gene has CDR1 SGHDT and CDR2 YYEEEE. The DNA for the CDR3 is TGTGCCAGCAGCAGCGAGCGAAATCCCTCGGACTATGGCTACACCTTC. This sequence encodes CASSSERNPSDYGYTF.

This rearrangement joins TRBV10-3 to TRBJ1-5, with D possibly being TRBD1 (5 bases). Between the trimmed V and J ends, which lost 3 bases and 7 bases, there was a span of 13 bases. Germline assignment: CDR1 ENHRY and CDR2 SYGVKD. The CDR3 loop spans 14 amino acids. This CDR3 reads CAISESGSGQPQHF. CDR3 DNA: TGTGCCATCAGTGAATCAGGGTCGGGCCAGCCCCAGCATTTT.

The chain joins TRBV9 to TRBJ2-1, with D maybe TRBD2 (6 bases). The CDR3 contains 12 residues. The germline V and J ends were trimmed by 0 bases and 9 bases, with 7 bases remaining between them. Looked up from germline, CDR1 is SGDLS and CDR2 is YYNGEE. CDR3: CASSVVGGEQFF. The CDR3 DNA is TGTGCCAGCAGCGTAGTGGGGGGTGAGCAGTTCTTC.

The chain recombines TRBV4-1 with TRBJ1-1, with TRBD1 matching 9 bases. Trimming removed 3 bases from V and 3 bases from J; junction bases left unmatched: 2. CDR1 and CDR2 (germline): MGHRA, YSYEKL. The CDR3 extends over 14 amino acids. The CDR3 region has the DNA TGCGCCAGCAGCCAGACAGGGGGTGACACTGAAGCTTTCTTT. Translation: CASSQTGGDTEAFF.

V gene TRBV19 combines with J gene TRBJ1-6, with TRBD1 as a possible D gene (6 bases). Germline V gene lookup returns CDR1 LNHDA and CDR2 SQIVND (reference sequence). The CDR3 runs to 15 residues. V was shortened by 5 bases and J by 4 bases, with 12 bases between the two germline ends. The CDR3: CASSSGQQYNSPLHF. CDR3 in DNA: TGTGCCAGTAGTTCAGGACAGCAATATAATTCACCCCTCCACTTT.

The chain combines TRBV19 with TRBJ1-1; TRBD1 matches at 7 bases. Germline CDR1 LNHDA, CDR2 SQIVND (reference sequence). J gave up 4 bases and V 5 bases, and 7 bases lay outside the gene matches. This CDR3 has 14 amino acids. CDR3 in DNA: TGTGCCAGTAGTGGAGGGGGCCCTGGCACTGAAGCTTTCTTT. It translates to CASSGGGPGTEAFF.

The chain carries TRBV7-3 and TRBJ2-1; 9 positions agree with TRBD2. Germline CDR1 SGHTA, CDR2 FQGTGA. The trim removed 2 bases at V and 0 bases at J, leaving 2 bases unmatched. The CDR3 runs to 16 residues. CDR3 in DNA: TGTGCCAGCAGCTTATTTAGCGGGAGCTCCTACAATGAGCAGTTCTTC. Translating it yields CASSLFSGSSYNEQFF.

This clone was seen only once. The chain couples TRBV11-1 to TRBJ2-1, with D uncertain. V lost 5 bases and J 0 bases, leaving 11 bases between the germline ends. CDR1 and CDR2 (germline): SGHAT, FQDESV (reference sequence). This CDR3 region has 15 residues. The CDR3, as DNA: TGTGCCAGCAGCCTATCACTGAGCTCCTACAATGAGCAGTTCTTC. Translated, it gives CASSLSLSSYNEQFF. Using reference TRBV11-1 and TRBJ2-1 for the parts outside the CDR3, the full variable domain is EAEVAQSPRYKITEKSQAVAFWCDPISGHATLYWYRQILGQGPELLVQFQDESVVDDSQLPKDRFSAERLKGVDSTLKIQPAELGDSAMYLCASSLSLSSYNEQFFGPGTRLTVL.

The chain employs TRBV6-5 and TRBJ1-2; D is undetermined. The CDR3 covers 13 residues. Germline CDR1 reads MNHEY; CDR2 reads SVGAGI. The V and J ends lost 5 bases and 0 bases respectively, with 7 bases between them. Written as DNA, the CDR3 is TGTGCCAGCAGTCTCTATGCTAACTATGGCTACACCTTC. Protein: CASSLYANYGYTF.

There are a few counts of this clone. The chain links TRBV5-6 to TRBJ2-7; 11 bases map to TRBD1. J lost 5 bases, V lost 3 bases, and 7 bases had no gene match. Per germline, CDR1 SGHDT and CDR2 YYEEEE. The CDR3 covers 15 residues. This chain's CDR3 is CASSWAGTGGHEQYF. CDR3 coding DNA: TGTGCCAGCAGCTGGGCCGGGACAGGGGGTCACGAGCAGTACTTC.